The clone carrying this T cell receptor beta chain occurred a few times. Its antigen is unknown. It was 5'RACE with constant-segment primers that produced the TCR alpha and TCR beta cDNA libraries, which carried sample barcodes and UMIs. MiXCR was run by TCRdb on the 5' RACE reads, yielding one entry per CDR3 protein. The sample lists approximately 99,000 distinct CDR3 sequences, 18% occurring once. There are 17 residues in the CDR3. V shed 2 bases and J 0 bases; nucleotides not matched to a gene: 6. The germline gives CDR1 MNHNY, CDR2 SVGAGI (reference sequence). This entry is derived from a study of T-cell memory formation after mild COVID-19. In the study overall: TCR clusters were largely donor specific. Study results and caveats: Among clones contracting day 15 to 85, CD4/CD8 was balanced, whereas later expanders leaned CD4+.

The V and J genes are TRBV6-6 and TRBJ1-1; 10 nucleotides match TRBD1. The sequencing input was PBMCs or a T cell subset sorted from them (not recorded which). This TCR came from a man between 18 and 29 years old who had mild COVID-19 (a few samples of this study predate the infection). Cell type and time point are not known. The CDR3 region is CASSYVTGGNMNTEAFF. The CDR3 region has the DNA TGTGCCAGCAGTTACGTGACAGGGGGCAACATGAACACTGAAGCTTTCTTT.